This passage covers 23 T cell receptor beta chains from one sample sequenced in a study of blood T cell repertoires in COVID-19. Clones were sequenced by immunoSEQ multiplex PCR, and TCRdb holds only the in-frame ones, with some missing. This table has roughly 360,000 clones, more than 65% appearing once. Sequencing used peripheral blood. The receptors shown here come from a human donor with acute or convalescent COVID-19. The donor label of this sample is uncertain.

Here the CDR3 reads CASSRHDTQYF. The CDR3 bases are TGTGCCAGCAGCCGACATGATACGCAGTATTTT. The chain carries TRBV6-5 and TRBJ2-3; D gene unclear. The germline V gene encodes CDR1 MNHEY and CDR2 SVGAGI. V gave up 6 bases and J gave up 6 bases, with 7 bases separating them. The CDR3 contains 11 residues.

This clone was observed at least ten times. V and J are TRBV6-4 and TRBJ2-3; TRBD1 might be the D (7 bases). Germline V CDR1 and CDR2: MRHNA, SNTAGT. The CDR3 sequence is 17 residues long. With 4 bases removed from V and 5 bases from J, the gap between germline ends came to 22 bases. CDR3 sequence (DNA): TGTGCCAGCAGTGGGAAAGGAGGGGGCGCCGGGAGAGATACGCAGTATTTT. It yields the protein CASSGKGGGAGRDTQYF.

The chain links TRBV7-9 to TRBJ2-1, with D possibly TRBD2 on 6 matching bases. This CDR3 is 15 amino acids long. Trimming left V 5 bases short and J 3 bases short, with 14 bases between. Germline CDR1 and CDR2: SEHNR and FQNEAQ (reference sequence). The CDR3: CASSQRRGDYNEQFF. CDR3 nucleotides: TGTGCCAGCAGCCAACGGCGGGGCGACTACAATGAGCAGTTCTTC.

CDR3 amino acids: CASRVPGQNNEKLFF. For the CDR3, the DNA is TGTGCCAGCAGAGTACCAGGACAAAATAATGAAAAACTGTTTTTT. The chain is built from TRBV6-5 and TRBJ1-4; D possibly corresponds to TRBD1 (5 bases). V lost 6 bases to trimming and J lost 4 bases, with 15 bases between them. The CDR3 runs to 15 residues. Germline values: CDR1 MNHEY, CDR2 SVGAGI.

The chain carries TRBV4-2 and TRBJ1-2; a weak D match, TRBD1 (5 bases). Trimming took off 1 base at V and 4 bases at J, with 10 bases between the two ends. Germline V gene lookup returns CDR1 LGHNA and CDR2 YNFKEQ. The CDR3 is 14 amino acids. In DNA form, the CDR3 reads TGTGCCAGCAGCCAAGGACAGCGTATCTATGGCTACACCTTC. It translates to CASSQGQRIYGYTF.

This clone has just one count. The chain combines TRBV2 with TRBJ1-1; 8 bases agree with TRBD1. CDR1 and CDR2 from the germline V gene are SNHLY and FYNNEI. The CDR3 runs to 15 residues. Losses at the gene ends were 4 bases for V and 4 bases for J; bases not matched to a gene: 8. The CDR3 bases are TGTGCCAGCAGTGGGTCCAGGACAGGGATCACTGAAGCTTTCTTT. Translated, it gives CASSGSRTGITEAFF.

The chain employs TRBV6-1 and TRBJ1-2; D not certain. V lost 3 bases and J lost 4, with 15 bases in between. This CDR3 is 15 amino acids long. Germline V gives CDR1 MNHNS, CDR2 SASEGT. CDR3 in DNA: TGTGCCAGCAGTGACGCCGTGGCAGGCTCCTATGGCTACACCTTC. Translating it yields CASSDAVAGSYGYTF.

The rearrangement uses TRBV12-2 and TRBJ2-1; the table names TRBD2, a call not compared with the DNA. TRBV12-2 is a listed pseudogene. The CDR3 is 17 residues long. The CDR3 nucleotides read TGTGCAAGTCGCTTGGGGGACTGCACGAAGACCTACAATGAGCAGTTCTTC. Translated, it gives CASRLGDCTKTYNEQFF.

This chain links TRBV2 with TRBJ1-1; D is unclear. Germline CDR1 and CDR2: SNHLY and FYNNEI. This CDR3 comprises 10 residues. The germline V and J ends were trimmed by 8 bases and 4 bases, with 5 bases remaining between them. CDR3 DNA sequence: TGTGCCAGCCGAGGCACTGAAGCTTTCTTT. This sequence encodes CASRGTEAFF. Full variable domain (rest looked up from reference TRBV2 and TRBJ1-1): EPEVTQTPSHQVTQMGQEVILRCVPISNHLYFYWYRQILGQKVEFLVSFYNNEISEKSEIFDDQFSVERPDGSNFTLKIRSTKLEDSAMYFCASRGTEAFFGQGTRLTVV.

This clone was seen only once. The chain uses TRBV29-1 and TRBJ1-3, with 9 bases fitting TRBD1. V was clipped by 3 bases and J by 7 bases; unmatched bases: 7. The CDR3 contains 14 residues. The germline gives CDR1 SQVTM, CDR2 ANQGSEA. The CDR3 protein is CSVDRDRDRNTIYF. The DNA for the CDR3 is TGCAGCGTTGACCGGGACAGGGATAGGAACACCATATATTTT.

The V gene is TRBV7-2, the J gene TRBJ1-2; no clear D. V dropped 8 bases and J dropped 7 bases, with 17 bases sitting between them. The CDR3 is made up of 13 amino acids. Germline-derived CDR1 and CDR2 are SGHTA and FQGNSA. The CDR3 sequence is CASQFLVAAGYTF. As DNA, the CDR3 is TGTGCCAGCCAGTTTCTCGTCGCGGCTGGCTACACCTTC.

The chain recombines TRBV3-1 (or the pseudogene TRBV3-2) with TRBJ1-2, with 7 bases lining up with TRBD1. The CDR3 runs 13 residues. Germline CDR1 and CDR2: LGHDT and YNNKEL (reference sequence). The V segment lost 4 bases and the J segment 6 bases; nucleotides outside the gene matches: 5. This CDR3 reads CASSRRGTDGYTF. Here the CDR3 DNA reads TGTGCCAGCAGCCGCCGTGGGACAGATGGCTACACCTTC.

This rearrangement joins TRBV7-9 to TRBJ1-2, with a weak D call TRBD1 (6 bases). CDR3 size: 13 residues. Trimming removed 1 base from V and 8 bases from J, with 11 bases in between. The V gene's germline CDR1 is SEHNR and CDR2 FQNEAQ (reference sequence). The chain's CDR3 is CASSLGTGSGYTF. The CDR3 DNA is TGTGCCAGCAGCTTAGGAACAGGGAGCGGCTACACCTTC.

The rearrangement links TRBV7-9 to TRBJ1-2, with a weak D call TRBD1 (5 bases). In germline, CDR1 is SEHNR, CDR2 FQNEAQ (reference sequence). The CDR3 extends over 14 amino acids. Trimming took off 1 base at V and 7 bases at J, with 13 bases between the two ends. The CDR3 coding sequence is TGTGCCAGCAGCTTAGAGGCCCTTCAGGGTGGCTACACCTTC. This gives the protein CASSLEALQGGYTF.

This chain joins TRBV16 and TRBJ1-1; D may be TRBD1 (5 bases). Trimming removed 0 bases at V and 5 bases at J, with 16 bases between. Germline values: CDR1 KGHSY, CDR2 FQNENV. This CDR3 comprises 16 residues. CDR3 bases: TGTGCCAGCAGCCAATCAATGTATGCAGGGCAGACTGAAGCTTTCTTT. This encodes CASSQSMYAGQTEAFF. Together with reference TRBV16 and TRBJ1-1, the CDR3 gives the full variable domain: GEEVAQTPKHLVRGEGQKAKLYCAPIKGHSYVFWYQQVLKNEFKFLISFQNENVFDETGMPKERFSAKCLPNSPCSLEIQATKLEDSAVYFCASSQSMYAGQTEAFFGQGTRLTVV.

This clone was counted a single time. V is TRBV2 and J is TRBJ2-3, with D maybe TRBD1 (6 bases). Trimming pared 7 bases from V and 0 bases from J, leaving 11 bases between. Germline CDR1 reads SNHLY; CDR2 reads FYNNEI. This CDR3 comprises 14 residues. CDR3 loop: CASTSGDSTDTQYF. As DNA, the CDR3 is TGTGCCAGCACGTCAGGGGATAGCACAGATACGCAGTATTTT.

The CDR3 DNA reads TGTGCCAGCAGTCATAAGGGACAGGGGGGCTCGAGGGGCTACACCTTC. This sequence encodes CASSHKGQGGSRGYTF. The V and J genes are TRBV27 and TRBJ1-2; TRBD1 matches 11 bases. CDR3 size: 16 residues. Germline loops: CDR1 MNHEY, CDR2 SMNVEV (reference sequence). Trimming took 5 bases from V and 8 from J; bases not matched to a gene: 13.

V is TRBV7-8 and J is TRBJ1-6; the D gene is possibly TRBD1 (6 bases). The V end lost 5 bases, the J end lost 10 bases, and 24 bases lay between the germline ends. From germline, CDR1 is SGHVS and CDR2 FQNEAQ. The CDR3 spans 17 residues. The DNA of the CDR3 is TGTGCCAGCAGCCTTGTTACACGTGGGACATTCGGGTCACCCCTCCACTTT. Translation: CASSLVTRGTFGSPLHF.

The chain employs TRBV6-5 and TRBJ1-4; D remains unclear. This CDR3 contains 13 residues. Deletions cut 6 bases from V and 3 bases from J, with 8 bases between. Germline CDR1 reads MNHEY; CDR2 reads SVGAGI. In DNA, the CDR3 is TGTGCCAGCAGAGGAGGCTCTAATGAAAAACTGTTTTTT. Its translation is CASRGGSNEKLFF.

The chain recombines TRBV27 with TRBJ1-6; TRBD1 agrees at 7 bases. The V and J ends lost 6 bases and 10 bases, in that order; junction bases with no gene match: 12. Germline V gene lookup returns CDR1 MNHEY and CDR2 SMNVEV (reference sequence). The length of the CDR3 is 15 residues. The DNA of the CDR3 is TGTGCCAGCAGCCCCGAGGAGGGGGCAGGCTCACCCCTCCACTTT. Protein product: CASSPEEGAGSPLHF.

The gene calls are TRBV18 and TRBJ1-6; D may be TRBD1 (6 bases). Per germline, CDR1 KGHSH and CDR2 LQKENI. V was cut by 3 bases and J by 6 bases, with 12 bases left in between. This CDR3 comprises 15 residues. This chain's CDR3 is CASSPNRASNSPLHF. The DNA for the CDR3 is TGTGCCAGCTCACCGAACAGGGCGTCTAATTCACCCCTCCACTTT.

The chain recombines TRBV18 with TRBJ2-6; D gene uncertain. CDR3 length: 17 residues. V was cut by 1 base and J by 2 bases, with 12 bases left in between. CDR1 is KGHSH, CDR2 LQKENI, per germline. CDR3 sequence: CASSPRAPETGANVLTF. CDR3 in DNA: TGTGCCAGCTCACCACGGGCCCCCGAGACTGGGGCCAACGTCCTGACTTTC.

In DNA form, the CDR3 reads TGTGCCAGCAGCTTAGTAGGACAAATCATCAAGCAGTACTTC. Its translation: CASSLVGQIIKQYF. This chain connects TRBV7-9 to TRBJ2-7, with D maybe TRBD1 (5 bases). V lost 1 base and J lost 8, with 15 bases in between. CDR3 size: 14 residues. In germline, CDR1 is SEHNR, CDR2 FQNEAQ (reference sequence).